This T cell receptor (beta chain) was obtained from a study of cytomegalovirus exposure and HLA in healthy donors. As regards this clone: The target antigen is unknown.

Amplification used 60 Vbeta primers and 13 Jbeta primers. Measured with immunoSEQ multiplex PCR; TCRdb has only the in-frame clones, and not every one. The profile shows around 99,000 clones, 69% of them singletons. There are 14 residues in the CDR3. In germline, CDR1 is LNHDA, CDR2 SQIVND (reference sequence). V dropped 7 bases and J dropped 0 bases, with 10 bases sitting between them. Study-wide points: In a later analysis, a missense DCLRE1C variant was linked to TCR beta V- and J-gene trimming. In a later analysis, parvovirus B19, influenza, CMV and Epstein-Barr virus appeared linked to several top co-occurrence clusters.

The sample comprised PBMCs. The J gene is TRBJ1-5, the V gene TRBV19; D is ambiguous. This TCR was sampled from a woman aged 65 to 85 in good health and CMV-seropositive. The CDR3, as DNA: TGTGCCAGTACCGAGAGGGATAGCAATCAGCCCCAGCATTTT. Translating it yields CASTERDSNQPQHF.